This T cell receptor beta chain was sequenced in a study of regulatory T cells in long-lasting Graves disease (dated by TCRdb to 2020 to 2023). A note on the overall study: Patients with newly diagnosed Graves' disease had been on antithyroid drugs for under 3 months. Peripheral blood TCR sequencing and RNA sequencing compared persistent Graves' disease patients with newly diagnosed Graves' disease patients. The study took place in China and was registered as a clinical trial. TCR sequencing covered about 13 persistent and approximately 20 newly diagnosed Graves' disease patients, some 33 samples in total.

In light of the paper, this sample's time point label describes: newly diagnosed GD, antithyroid drugs for less than 3 months. For both TCR sequencing and RNA sequencing, RNA was extracted from PBMCs in TRIzol. The diagnosis of Graves' disease followed American Thyroid Association guidelines. Recruitment of patients was carried out at an endocrinology department in Xi'an, China. From each patient, around 9 milliliters of peripheral blood was collected into an EDTA anticoagulant tube. PBMCs were isolated by Ficoll Paque Plus density gradient separation without further T cell sorting. An Agilent 2100 Bioanalyzer and agarose gel were used to check RNA quality, while a NanoDrop 2000 measured RNA concentration. General conclusions and limits of the study: Sequencing and analysis were restricted to the TCR beta chain. A larger number of public clonotypes was shared among persistent patients (more than 2,500) than among newly diagnosed patients (more than 850). Compared with newly diagnosed patients, patients with persistent Graves' disease had lower TCR Shannon entropy and fewer highly expanded clones, which suggests clonal expansion. The small sample size was acknowledged by the authors as a limitation that may reduce accuracy. Preferential use of TRBV28, TRBJ1-2 and TRBJ2-5 was observed in persistent disease, whereas TRBV20-1 and TRBJ2-1 were favored in newly diagnosed disease. Peripheral blood alone was examined, since thyroid tissue, which constituted the primary lesion, could not be accessed.

The library was prepared using multiplex PCR. Instrument on record: Illumina HiSeq 4000. CDR3 regions were amplified by Arm-PCR with iRepertoire HTBI primers to construct TCR beta libraries. Gel purification was performed on PCR products prior to sequencing. The paper's data handling went like this. Across samples, around 58 TRBV and 13 to 15 TRBJ segments were identified and used for gene usage analysis of CDR3 amino acid clonotypes. COPE and FqMerger were used to merge the filtered high-quality paired reads into contigs. BLAST was used to align contigs to IMGT TRBV, TRBD and TRBJ reference genes, with CDR3 defined following IMGT. Any clonotype with a frequency above 0.1% was counted as a highly expanded clone. Shannon entropy was used to measure repertoire diversity, and the Gini coefficient was used to measure V-J evenness. Clonotypes shared by more than one individual were considered public. The raw public data were reprocessed by TCRdb itself: fastp quality trimming at Q25, MiXCR clonotype calling, in-frame beta chains only. Under each unique CDR3 protein, matching rows form one entry showing the most common genes and DNA. For this entry, the V and J calls and clone size follow TCRdb and not the study's own pipeline. The sample contains roughly 500,000 distinct CDR3 sequences, less than 15% of them found a single time. The biggest ten clones account for approximately 9.3% of the sample.

Concerning this clonotype itself: Its antigen target is currently unknown. There are no base qualities to consult, and no much larger clone falls within one base.

In the germline V gene (reference sequence), CDR1 corresponds to DFQATT and CDR2 to SNEGSKA. Including the terminal cysteine and phenylalanine, the CDR3 comprises 14 residues. Left in the record is the CDR3 DNA by itself, 42 bases read in frame from the first base. V loses 5 bases at its end and J loses 3 bases; junction bases beyond the gene matches: 9. These data are also associated with another study on T cells in Graves' hyperthyroidism and ophthalmopathy. The second study, in turn, reports: Stable Graves' hyperthyroidism was defined as the absence of progression to ophthalmopathy over 18 months of follow-up. Hyperthyroidism patients were aged 18 to 65 years and newly diagnosed, with disease duration of less than 2 months. Any patient with an uncontrolled infection, another autoimmune disease, pregnancy or lactation was excluded. Clinical symptoms, serum thyroxine and TRAb, thyroid ultrasound, and orbital computed tomography formed the basis for the diagnoses. A first-round RT-PCR of the TCR CDR3 used the HTBI primer set with the Qiagen OneStep RT-PCR kit. Blood samples also contained most of the expanded thyroid clonotypes (frequency above 0.001), which suggests that blood repertoires may reflect thyroid immune responses. In cross-validation, a model built on a 13 V-J signature told ophthalmopathy apart from stable hyperthyroidism with under 90% sensitivity and 81% to 82% specificity, and in testing the same model reached 80%/75%. During validation, the model predicted progression to ophthalmopathy a median of around 6 months ahead of onset, with approximately 70% sensitivity and about 75% specificity. To identify distinguishing TCR V-J signatures, a discovery cohort of some 99 patients was used, comprising some 45 with Graves' ophthalmopathy and approximately 57 with stable Graves' hyperthyroidism. Prospective prediction of ophthalmopathy was tested in an independent validation cohort consisting of about 20 hyperthyroidism patients and more than 15 patients who later progressed to ophthalmopathy. For training and testing, the 100 or so patients in the discovery cohort were randomly divided in a 7:3 ratio. In roughly six Graves' hyperthyroidism patients, the study also compared T-cell repertoires from thyroid tissue with T-cell repertoires from blood. After blood sampling, hyperthyroidism patients were treated with methimazole at a starting dose of 30 mg daily, and ophthalmopathy patients were treated with high-dose intravenous methylprednisolone. Libraries were constructed in a second round of multiplex PCR, after which size selection and purification were carried out. Libraries were sequenced paired-end with 100 bp reads on an Illumina HiSeq2000. SOAPnuke was used to process the raw data, with reads discarded if the reads contained adapters or uncalled bases, had a mean Phred below 15, or lacked an exact constant-primer or identifier match. COPE v1.2.5 was used to merge the high-quality paired reads, and each unique nucleotide sequence was defined as a clonotype. MiTCR v1.1 was used to align clonotypes to the IMGT TRBV, TRBD and TRBJ reference segments. Analysis was restricted to V-J combinations with a frequency above 0.0001, which covered about 99% of repertoires. A TCS score was defined as the ratio between F50 (clonal expansion) and ExV (chaos), using BLOSUM62-based TCRdist between CDR3 peptides within each V-J. Welch's t-statistics and random forest reduced roughly 540 V-J features to 13, which were used in a naive Bayes classifier (R e1071). Sample size was not statistically predetermined, and investigators were not blinded to group allocation. TCR Vbeta CDR3 sequencing of 120 to 150 peripheral blood samples (43 ophthalmopathy, approximately 80 hyperthyroidism and approximately 17 progressor patients) is reported in the paper.

This TCR was recovered from a man younger than 40 with Graves disease. Donor details come from another sample of the same person, matched by shared clones. This specimen consisted of peripheral blood mononuclear cells (PBMCs), obtained at new diagnosis, from a patient treated with antithyroid drugs. The chain is encoded by TRBV20-1 joined to TRBJ2-7, with TRBD2 identical over 8 junction bases. The CDR3 region reads CSAVSGIDLYEQYF. In nucleotide form, the sequence is TGCAGTGCTGTTAGCGGGATTGATCTCTACGAGCAGTACTTC.